This entry describes one TCR beta chain. Sequencing was performed with immunoSEQ multiplex PCR; in TCRdb, only in-frame clones are kept and a portion is missing. This table holds around 59,000 clones, approximately 93% found once. The data were obtained in a study of T cell changes during pregnancy in multiple sclerosis. CDR3 size: 15 residues. The V gene's germline CDR1 is SEHNR and CDR2 FQNEAQ (reference sequence). V shed 1 base and J 1 base; nucleotides not matched to a gene: 1. The TCR sequence derives from a female donor with multiple sclerosis, enrolled in a pregnancy study. Specimen: CD8+ T cells from peripheral blood mononuclear cells, collected in the second trimester of pregnancy. The chain is built from TRBV7-9 and TRBJ2-1; the match to TRBD1 covers 7 bases. The CDR3 DNA reads as TGTGCCAGCAGCTTAGGACAGGGTTCCTACAATGAGCAGTTCTTC. It specifies CASSLGQGSYNEQFF.